The 14 T cell receptor beta chains given below trace back to one sample, sequenced in a study of cytomegalovirus exposure and HLA in healthy donors. Here immunoSEQ multiplex PCR was the method, and the copy in TCRdb shows in-frame clones only, minus some. The sample shows about 150,000 clones, approximately 89% of them seen only once. Sequencing was done on a sample of PBMCs. These receptors were collected from a young man in good health and CMV-seronegative.

The chain couples TRBV7-2 to TRBJ2-3; 8 bases align to TRBD2. J gave up 4 bases and V 0 bases, and 6 bases lay outside the gene matches. Germline V CDR1 and CDR2: SGHTA, FQGNSA. The CDR3 runs to 16 residues. The CDR3 sequence is CASSLAYGRGADTQYF. The CDR3 DNA reads as TGTGCCAGCAGCTTAGCTTACGGGAGGGGAGCAGATACGCAGTATTTT.

This clone has only one observation. The chain carries TRBV21-1 and TRBJ1-1; the table's TRBD1 call for D was not verified on the DNA. TRBV21-1 is noted as a pseudogene. This CDR3 has 19 residues. The CDR3 DNA reads TGTGCCAGCAGCAGTGACAGGGGAGGAGCAGGTTGGGTGATGGTCGAAGCTTTCTTT. This encodes CASSSDRGGAGWVMVEAFF.

The chain recombines TRBV28 with TRBJ1-5, with D perhaps TRBD1 (6 bases). The CDR3 consists of 14 residues. CDR1 MDHEN and CDR2 SYDVKM come from the germline V gene. Trimming took off 2 bases at V and 7 bases at J, with 12 bases between the two ends. The CDR3 DNA follows: TGTGCCAGCAGTTTAAGACAGGAATTGCAGCCCCAGCATTTT. Residues: CASSLRQELQPQHF. Drawing the rest from reference TRBV28 and TRBJ1-5, the complete variable domain is DVKVTQSSRYLVKRTGEKVFLECVQDMDHENMFWYRQDPGLGLRLIYFSYDVKMKEKGDIPEGYSVSREKKERFSLILESASTNQTSMYLCASSLRQELQPQHFGDGTRLSIL.

The chain recombines TRBV5-1 with TRBJ1-4, with D hard to call. Deletions cut 4 bases from V and 10 bases from J, with 26 bases between. The CDR3 loop spans 17 amino acids. The germline V gene has CDR1 SGHRS and CDR2 YFSETQ. Here the CDR3 DNA reads TGCGCCAGCAGCCGGGAACCTCCTGACCTCCCCCTGGGAAAACTGTTTTTT. It encodes CASSREPPDLPLGKLFF.

The J gene is TRBJ1-6, the V gene TRBV7-9; D call uncertain. The V gene lost 5 bases and the J gene lost 8 bases, with 10 bases spanning the gap. The CDR3 totals 13 residues. CDR1 is SEHNR and CDR2 is FQNEAQ in the germline V gene (reference sequence). CDR3 region: CASSPRRDSPLHF. DNA of the CDR3: TGTGCCAGCAGCCCGCGGCGGGATTCACCCCTCCACTTT.

V gene TRBV2 combines with J gene TRBJ1-5, with D unclear. CDR1 SNHLY and CDR2 FYNNEI come from the germline V gene. CDR3 length equals 16 residues. V shed 7 bases and J shed 0 bases, with 16 bases lying between them. CDR3 residues: CASTREGRASNQPQHF. The DNA of the CDR3 is TGTGCCAGCACGCGCGAGGGAAGAGCTAGCAATCAGCCCCAGCATTTT. Full variable domain (remainder filled in from reference TRBV2 and TRBJ1-5): EPEVTQTPSHQVTQMGQEVILRCVPISNHLYFYWYRQILGQKVEFLVSFYNNEISEKSEIFDDQFSVERPDGSNFTLKIRSTKLEDSAMYFCASTREGRASNQPQHFGDGTRLSIL.

The chain has TRBV5-5 and TRBJ1-4; a weak D match, TRBD1 (5 bases). Trimming stripped 4 bases from V and 0 bases from J, with 13 bases between. Germline V gene lookup returns CDR1 SGHKS and CDR2 YYEKEE (reference sequence). The CDR3 consists of 16 residues. The CDR3 here is CASSTRRQTTNEKLFF. The DNA for the CDR3 is TGTGCCAGCAGCACAAGAAGACAGACAACTAATGAAAAACTGTTTTTT.

This chain joins TRBV27 and TRBJ2-1; D ambiguous. V lost 0 bases, J lost 11 bases, and 14 bases lay in between. There are 14 residues in the CDR3. Germline CDR1 and CDR2: MNHEY and SMNVEV (reference sequence). CDR3 protein: CASSLSPPEPQQFF. The CDR3 bases are TGTGCCAGCAGTTTATCCCCTCCGGAGCCTCAGCAGTTCTTC.

V and J are TRBV7-3 and TRBJ2-1; 9 positions match TRBD2. Germline V CDR1 and CDR2: SGHTA, FQGTGA. The length of the CDR3 is 15 residues. With V trimmed by 5 bases and J by 4 bases, 6 bases remained unmatched. This chain's CDR3 is CASSPMAGGYNEQFF. The DNA for the CDR3 is TGTGCCAGCAGCCCGATGGCGGGGGGGTACAATGAGCAGTTCTTC.

This chain connects TRBV10-3 to TRBJ1-2; 7 bases are a match to TRBD1. In germline, CDR1 is ENHRY, CDR2 SYGVKD. V lost 8 bases to trimming and J lost 2 bases; unmatched junction nucleotides: 2. This CDR3 has 12 residues. CDR3 DNA sequence: TGTGCCATCGGGACAGTAAACTATGGCTACACCTTC. This sequence encodes CAIGTVNYGYTF.

The chain carries TRBV5-1 and TRBJ2-1; 13 nucleotides match TRBD2. The CDR3 covers 15 residues. Trimming cost V 5 bases and J 6 bases; bases outside gene matches: 5. Germline V CDR1 and CDR2: SGHRS, YFSETQ. The CDR3 loop reads CASRPLAGGSNEQFF. For the CDR3, the DNA is TGCGCCAGCAGACCACTAGCGGGGGGGTCCAATGAGCAGTTCTTC.

This clone came up once. The chain recombines TRBV27 with TRBJ2-1; a weak D match, TRBD2 (5 bases). From germline, CDR1 is MNHEY and CDR2 SMNVEV (reference sequence). Trimming left V 1 base short and J 8 bases short, with 18 bases between. The CDR3 is 16 amino acids. The CDR3 bases are TGTGCCAGCAGTTTATTCGAGGGCGGCACCCGCGATGAGCAGTTCTTC. Its translation is CASSLFEGGTRDEQFF.

The rearrangement joins TRBV19 to TRBJ2-7, with D perhaps matching TRBD2 (7 bases). This CDR3 comprises 23 residues. CDR1 and CDR2 (germline): LNHDA, SQIVND (reference sequence). The germline V and J ends were trimmed by 3 bases and 3 bases, with 39 bases remaining between them. CDR3 bases: TGTGCCAGTAGTATTCTGGGCCTACCTACCTCCTTTCTTCTTCGGGGGGCTTTCTACGAGCAGTACGTC. Its translation: CASSILGLPTSFLLRGAFYEQYV.

V usage is TRBV11-2 and J usage is TRBJ2-3; tentative D call: TRBD1 (6 bases). Germline lookup yields CDR1 SGHAT and CDR2 FQNNGV. The CDR3 is 13 amino acids. Trimming pared 1 base from V and 4 bases from J, leaving 6 bases between. The CDR3: CASSLGTADTQYF. DNA of the CDR3: TGTGCCAGCAGCTTAGGGACAGCAGATACGCAGTATTTT.